This TCR beta chain was retrieved from a study of patients and donors after allogeneic stem cell transplantation. Each CDR3 protein gets one entry after TCRdb re-called the RT-PCR reads with MiXCR. Among roughly 940,000 distinct CDR3 sequences listed, 18% were seen once. This clonotype was detected a few times. The germline V gene has CDR1 SGHRS and CDR2 YFSETQ. V lost 4 bases, J lost 0 bases, and 8 bases stayed unmatched. This CDR3 comprises 17 residues. This TCR was sampled from a human donor who was either an allogeneic HSCT recipient or a stem cell or donor lymphocyte infusion donor (not recorded which). It is not recorded whose cells these are; they may come from a transplant donor. The material sequenced was blood, either unsorted or a sorted T cell fraction (not recorded which). The chain recombines TRBV5-1 with TRBJ2-5, with 11 bases aligning to TRBD2. Here the CDR3 reads CASSRPLAGDNQETQYF. For the CDR3, the DNA is TGCGCCAGCAGCAGGCCACTAGCGGGGGACAACCAAGAGACCCAGTACTTC.